This T cell receptor beta chain originates from a study of OX40 agonist ivuxolimab in advanced cancers. General notes on the study: Ivuxolimab was an agonistic, fully human IgG2 monoclonal antibody directed against OX40 (CD134), a costimulatory receptor. Intravenous ivuxolimab was administered to patients every 2 weeks at six dose levels: 0.01, 0.1, 0.3, 1.5, 3 and 10 mg/kg. Prior anti-PD-1, anti-PD-L1 or anti-CTLA-4 therapy was permitted, and checkpoint inhibitors had been received by approximately 39% of dose-escalation patients. In the dose-escalation cohort, 82.7% of patients were male, and the mean age was roughly 60 years, with a range of about 23 to 85. The point of sequencing TCRbeta in the periphery was to test whether ivuxolimab changed TCR sequence diversity and drove clonal T-cell expansion. Partial responses occurred in three dose-escalation patients, of whom one had hepatocellular carcinoma and two had cutaneous melanoma. The paper covers the monotherapy dose-escalation part of the phase I ivuxolimab trial, which included N ≈ 50 patients. Among the approximately 50 dose-escalation patients, 19 had hepatocellular carcinoma, approximately 15 melanoma, 9 renal cell carcinoma and 9 head and neck cancer. General findings and caveats noted by the study authors: After ivuxolimab, CD8+ T cells had more expanded clones than CD4+ T cells on average. In partial responders in the 0.1-3.0 mg/kg groups, normalized peripheral clonal expansion was found to be among the lowest, especially among CD8+ T cells. The antigen specificity of the clonally expanded peripheral T cells was not determined. At doses from 0.1 to 3.0 mg/kg, clonal expansion was seen in both CD4+ and CD8+ blood T cells between baseline and week 6. Low levels of normalized T-cell clonal expansion were also shown by some nonresponding patients.

Points on this clone: Its recognized antigen is unknown. Base-call qualities are not available, and no considerably larger clone is one nucleotide away.

Patients with autoimmune disease history or receiving systemic immunosuppression were excluded from the trial. Peripheral blood for TCR sequencing was collected from all dose cohorts at baseline, on cycle 4 day 1, and on cycle 7 day 1. Samples came from an open-label, multicenter, first-in-human phase I dose-escalation trial of ivuxolimab. Adults with locally advanced or metastatic melanoma, renal cell, hepatocellular, or head and neck squamous cell carcinoma were enrolled in the trial. Before TCR sequencing, CD4+ and CD8+ T cells were separately sorted from peripheral blood. In the germline V gene, CDR1 corresponds to SGHVS and CDR2 to FQNEAQ. The CDR3 starts with the cysteine, ends with the phenylalanine, and has 14 residues. The sequence is cut down to CDR3 DNA, 42 bases in frame from base 1. V loses 5 bases of germline sequence and J loses 4 bases, and the interval between the two ends is 14 bases.

For sequencing of the TCRbeta CDR3 region, genomic DNA was extracted from the sorted cells. TCRbeta CDR3 regions were sequenced using the immunoSEQ Assay. TCRdb stores this immuneACCESS table with in-frame sequences only. Part of the clones is absent; in the studies checked, under half of the shortfall reflects unresolved V genes, and no reason is known for the rest. This sample comprises about 58,000 clones, around 79% of them detected only once. The ten largest clones represent 1.2% of the sample. In this chain, TRBV7-8 is recombined with TRBJ2-5; the D region possibly corresponds to TRBD1 (6 bases align). The source material was CD4+ or CD8+ T cells sorted from blood, sampled in a trial of the OX40 agonist ivuxolimab. The receptor's source is an adult with an advanced solid tumor such as melanoma, head and neck, liver or kidney cancer. The CDR3 has the sequence CASSTLGTLETQYF. The bases are TGTGCCAGCAGCACCTTGGGGACACTAGAGACCCAGTACTTC.